This TCR beta chain was obtained from a study of blood T cell repertoires in COVID-19. Assay: immunoSEQ multiplex PCR; the TCRdb copy retains only in-frame clones and omits some. The table lists some 190,000 clones, approximately 86% of them singletons. The CDR3 covers 11 residues. V shed 6 bases, J shed 5 bases, and the junction held 1 base outside the gene matches. The chain carries TRBV12-3 or TRBV12-4 and TRBJ2-7; 7 bases line up with TRBD1. The clonotype comes from an older man with COVID-19, enrolled during active disease. The specimen was peripheral blood. The CDR3 region is CASRGTDEQYF. The CDR3 region has the DNA TGTGCCAGCAGGGGGACAGACGAGCAGTACTTC.